This entry is about one T cell receptor beta chain. This sample is part of a study of shared clonotypes between healthy human individuals. Sequencing used immunoSEQ multiplex PCR; TCRdb keeps in-frame clones, though not all of them. The sample records around 750,000 clones, over 65% being singletons. V was shortened by 5 bases and J by 6 bases, with 17 bases between the two germline ends. Germline V lookup: CDR1 SGHTA, CDR2 FQGNSA. This CDR3 is built from 14 residues. Sequenced input: memory CD4+ T cells sorted from blood. Subset described: CD45RA-negative fraction. The sequence was collected from a woman aged 25 to 39 in good health. The chain links TRBV7-2 to TRBJ2-7; TRBD1 might be the D (7 bases). The CDR3 protein is CASSPFDREAEQYF. Here the CDR3 DNA reads TGTGCCAGCAGCCCATTCGACAGGGAGGCCGAGCAGTACTTC. Variable domain in full (rest from reference TRBV7-2 and TRBJ2-7): GAGVSQSPSNKVTEKGKDVELRCDPISGHTALYWYRQSLGQGLEFLIYFQGNSAPDKSGLPSDRFSAERTGGSVSTLTIQRTQQEDSAVYLCASSPFDREAEQYFGPGTRLTVT.